A selection of T cell receptor beta chains follows, all from one sample in a study of shared clonotypes between healthy human individuals. The assay was immunoSEQ multiplex PCR, and TCRdb's table has in-frame clones only and misses some. This sample has roughly 640,000 clones, with approximately 74% found just once. Sequenced material: memory CD4+ T cells sorted from blood. These receptors originate from a woman aged 25 to 39 in good health. Each CDR3 is given with its conserved first and last residue. A D gene is named only where the DNA matches it firmly. Clone size is shown for a subset of rows, as once, few, many or a class of expanded clone.

d_call | j_call | v_call | clone_size | cdr3_aa | cdr3_nt
TRBD1 | TRBJ1-2 | TRBV5-4 | . | CASSFDRGHGYTF | TGTGCCAGCAGTTTCGACAGGGGCCATGGCTACACCTTC
. | TRBJ2-1 | TRBV4-2 | . | CASSRERDNEQFF | TGTGCCAGCAGCAGAGAGAGGGACAATGAGCAGTTCTTC
. | TRBJ1-2 | TRBV28 | . | CASSLGVSARFISNYGYTF | TGTGCCAGCAGTCTCGGGGTATCGGCTCGTTTTATTTCTAACTATGGCTACACCTTC
. | TRBJ1-3 | TRBV19 | once | CASNREGNTIYF | TGTGCCAGTAATCGAGAGGGAAACACCATATATTTT
. | TRBJ2-5 | TRBV27 | . | CASRDLRGTGRATQYF | TGTGCCAGCCGCGATTTGCGGGGCACAGGGCGGGCGACCCAGTACTTC
TRBD2 | TRBJ2-3 | TRBV5-1 | . | CASSITSGGSTDTQYF | TGCGCCAGCAGCATTACTAGCGGGGGGAGCACAGATACGCAGTATTTT
. | TRBJ2-3 | TRBV7-9 | . | CASSLVLGTDTQYF | TGTGCCAGCAGCTTAGTTTTGGGCACAGATACGCAGTATTTT
. | TRBJ2-7 | TRBV6-5 | many | CASSWGTPSYEQYF | TGTGCCAGCAGTTGGGGGACACCCTCCTACGAGCAGTACTTC
. | TRBJ1-5 | TRBV4-1 | . | CASNPGRPWEQPQHF | TGCGCCAGTAACCCGGGACGTCCCTGGGAACAGCCCCAGCATTTT
. | TRBJ1-1 | TRBV11-2 | few | CASSLGVYAEAFF | TGTGCCAGCAGCTTAGGGGTTTACGCTGAAGCTTTCTTT
TRBD2 | TRBJ2-5 | TRBV5-1 | . | CASSFGTSGPPRETQYF | TGCGCCAGCAGCTTCGGGACTAGCGGACCCCCTCGGGAGACCCAGTACTTC